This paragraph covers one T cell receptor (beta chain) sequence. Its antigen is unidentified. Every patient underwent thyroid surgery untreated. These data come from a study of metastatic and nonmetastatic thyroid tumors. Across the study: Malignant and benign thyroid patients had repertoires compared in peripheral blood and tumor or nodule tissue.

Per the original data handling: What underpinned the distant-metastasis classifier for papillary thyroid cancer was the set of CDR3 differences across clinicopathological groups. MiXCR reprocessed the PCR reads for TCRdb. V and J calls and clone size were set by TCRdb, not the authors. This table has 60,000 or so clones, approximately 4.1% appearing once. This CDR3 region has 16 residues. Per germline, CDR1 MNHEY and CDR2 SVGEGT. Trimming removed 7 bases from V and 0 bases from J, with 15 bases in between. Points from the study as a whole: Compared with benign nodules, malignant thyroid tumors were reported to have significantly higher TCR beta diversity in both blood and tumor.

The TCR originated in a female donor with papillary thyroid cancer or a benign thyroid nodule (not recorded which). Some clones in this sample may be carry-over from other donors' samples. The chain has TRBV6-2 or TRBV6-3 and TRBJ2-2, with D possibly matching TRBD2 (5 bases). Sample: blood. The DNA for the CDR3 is TGTGCCAGCACCCTAGCTGGTCGGGCGAACACCGGGGAGCTGTTTTTT. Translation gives CASTLAGRANTGELFF.